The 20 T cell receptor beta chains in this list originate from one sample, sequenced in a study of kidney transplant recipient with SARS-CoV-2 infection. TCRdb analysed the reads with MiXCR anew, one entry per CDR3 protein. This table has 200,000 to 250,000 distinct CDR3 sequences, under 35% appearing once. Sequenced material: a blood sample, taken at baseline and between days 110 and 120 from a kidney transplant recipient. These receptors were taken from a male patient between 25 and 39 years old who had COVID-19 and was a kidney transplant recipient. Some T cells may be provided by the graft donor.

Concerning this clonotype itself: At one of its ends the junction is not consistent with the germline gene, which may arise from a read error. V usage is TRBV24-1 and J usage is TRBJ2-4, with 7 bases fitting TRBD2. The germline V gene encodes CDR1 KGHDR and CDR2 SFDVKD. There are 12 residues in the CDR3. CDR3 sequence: CATSDSTGTTFF. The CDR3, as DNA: TGTGCCACCAGTGATTCGACCGGGACTACTTTTTTC.

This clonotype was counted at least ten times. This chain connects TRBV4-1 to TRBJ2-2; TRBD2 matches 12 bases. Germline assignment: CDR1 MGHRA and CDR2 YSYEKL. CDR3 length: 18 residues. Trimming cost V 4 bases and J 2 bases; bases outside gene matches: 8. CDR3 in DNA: TGCGCCAGCAGCCGTAACCCTAGCGGGGGGGCAAACACCGGGGAGCTGTTTTTT. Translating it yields CASSRNPSGGANTGELFF.

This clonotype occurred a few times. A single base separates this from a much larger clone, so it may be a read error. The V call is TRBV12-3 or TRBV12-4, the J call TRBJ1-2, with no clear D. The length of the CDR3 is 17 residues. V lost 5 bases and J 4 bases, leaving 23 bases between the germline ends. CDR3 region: CASSITASFRKTYGYTF. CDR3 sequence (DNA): TGTGCCAGCAGTATTACTGCCAGCTTCCGAAAGACCTATGGCTACACCTTC.

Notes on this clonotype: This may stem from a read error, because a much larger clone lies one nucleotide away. CDR3 region: CAGSLTTGQIYNEQFF. The CDR3 DNA sequence: TGCGCCGGCAGCTTGACTACGGGACAAATATACAATGAGCAGTTCTTC. This chain joins TRBV5-1 and TRBJ2-1, with TRBD1 as a possible D gene (6 bases). Germline assignment: CDR1 SGHRS and CDR2 YFSETQ. The length of the CDR3 is 16 residues. Combining the CDR3 with reference TRBV5-1 and TRBJ2-1 gives the whole variable domain KAGVTQTPRYLIKTRGQQVTLSCSPISGHRSVSWYQQTPGQGLQFLFEYFSETQRNKGNFPGRFSGRQFSNSRSEMNVSTLELGDSALYLCAGSLTTGQIYNEQFFGPGTRLTVL.

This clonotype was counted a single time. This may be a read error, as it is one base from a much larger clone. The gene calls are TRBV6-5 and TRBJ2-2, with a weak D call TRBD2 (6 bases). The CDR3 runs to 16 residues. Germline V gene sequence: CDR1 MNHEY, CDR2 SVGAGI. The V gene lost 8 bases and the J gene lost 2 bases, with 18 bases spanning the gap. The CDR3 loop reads CASGGVWEVNTGELFF. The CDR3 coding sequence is TGTGCCAGCGGTGGGGTTTGGGAGGTTAACACCGGGGAGCTGTTTTTT.

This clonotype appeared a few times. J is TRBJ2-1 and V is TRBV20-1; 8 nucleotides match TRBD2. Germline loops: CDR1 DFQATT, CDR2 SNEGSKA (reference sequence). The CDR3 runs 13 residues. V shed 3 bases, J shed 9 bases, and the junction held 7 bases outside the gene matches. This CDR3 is CSASGGGRTEQFF. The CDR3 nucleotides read TGCAGTGCTAGCGGGGGGGGGAGAACTGAGCAGTTCTTC.

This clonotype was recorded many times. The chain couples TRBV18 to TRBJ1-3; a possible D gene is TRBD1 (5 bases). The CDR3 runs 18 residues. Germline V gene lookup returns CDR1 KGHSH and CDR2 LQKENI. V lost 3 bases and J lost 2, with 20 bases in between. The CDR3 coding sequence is TGTGCCAGCTCACCCTCGGCAGATGGGGCTTCAACTGGAAACACCATATATTTT. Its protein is CASSPSADGASTGNTIYF.

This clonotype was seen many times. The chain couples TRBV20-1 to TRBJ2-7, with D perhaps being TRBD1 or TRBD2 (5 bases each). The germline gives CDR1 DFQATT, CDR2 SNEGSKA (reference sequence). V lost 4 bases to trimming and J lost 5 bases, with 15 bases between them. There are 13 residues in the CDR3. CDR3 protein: CSAKLQGPDEQYF. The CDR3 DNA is TGCAGTGCTAAGCTCCAGGGACCGGACGAGCAGTACTTC.

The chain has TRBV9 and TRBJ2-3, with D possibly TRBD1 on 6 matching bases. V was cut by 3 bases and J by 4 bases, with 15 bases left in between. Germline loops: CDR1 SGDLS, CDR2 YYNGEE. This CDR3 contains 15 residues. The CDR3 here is CASSAGPQGPDTQYF. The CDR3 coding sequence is TGTGCCAGCAGCGCAGGCCCCCAGGGGCCAGATACGCAGTATTTT. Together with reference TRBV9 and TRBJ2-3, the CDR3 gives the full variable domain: DSGVTQTPKHLITATGQRVTLRCSPRSGDLSVYWYQQSLDQGLQFLIQYYNGEERAKGNILERFSAQQFPDLHSELNLSSLELGDSALYFCASSAGPQGPDTQYFGPGTRLTVL.

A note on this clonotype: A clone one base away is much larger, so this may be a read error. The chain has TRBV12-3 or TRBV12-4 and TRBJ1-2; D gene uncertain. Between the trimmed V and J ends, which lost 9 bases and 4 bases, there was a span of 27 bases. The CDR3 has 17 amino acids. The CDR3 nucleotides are TGTGCCAGTAGTCACCGTATCAGCTTCCGAAAGACCTATGGCTACACCTTC. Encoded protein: CASSHRISFRKTYGYTF.

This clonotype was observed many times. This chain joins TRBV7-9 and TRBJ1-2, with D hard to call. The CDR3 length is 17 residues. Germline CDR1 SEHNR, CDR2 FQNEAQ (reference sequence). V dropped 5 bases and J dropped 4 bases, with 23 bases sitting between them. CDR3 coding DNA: TGTGCCAGCAGCCCTGGCGTATACCATGGAAAGACCTATGGCTACACCTTC. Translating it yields CASSPGVYHGKTYGYTF.

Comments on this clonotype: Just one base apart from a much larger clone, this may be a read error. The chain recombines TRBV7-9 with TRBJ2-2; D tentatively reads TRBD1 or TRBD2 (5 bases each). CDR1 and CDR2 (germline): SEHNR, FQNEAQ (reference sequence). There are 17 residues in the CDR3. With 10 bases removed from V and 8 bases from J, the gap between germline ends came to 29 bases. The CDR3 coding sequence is TGTGCCACCAGGGCCACGGGAAAGGAAGGGAGACCTGGGGAGCTGTTTTTT. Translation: CATRATGKEGRPGELFF.

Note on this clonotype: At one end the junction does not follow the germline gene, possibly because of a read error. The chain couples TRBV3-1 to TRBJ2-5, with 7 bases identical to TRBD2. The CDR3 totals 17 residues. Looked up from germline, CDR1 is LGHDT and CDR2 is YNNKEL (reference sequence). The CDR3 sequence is CANSGAIPISFSETQYF. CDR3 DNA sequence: TGTGCCAACAGCGGGGCAATTCCCATTTCTTTCTCTGAGACCCAGTACTTC.

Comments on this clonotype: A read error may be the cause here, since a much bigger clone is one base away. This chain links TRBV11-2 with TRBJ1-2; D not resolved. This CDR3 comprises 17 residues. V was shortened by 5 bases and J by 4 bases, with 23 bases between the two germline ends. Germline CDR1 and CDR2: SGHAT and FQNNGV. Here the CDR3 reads CASSNEQTSRKTYGYTF. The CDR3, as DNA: TGTGCCAGCAGCAACGAGCAAACAAGCAGAAAGACCTATGGCTACACCTTC.

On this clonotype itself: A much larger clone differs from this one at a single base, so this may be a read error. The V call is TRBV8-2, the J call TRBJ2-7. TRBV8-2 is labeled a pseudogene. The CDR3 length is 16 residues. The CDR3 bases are TGTGGCAGTTCGCGACCTGATAGCCGAAAGACCTATGGCGACACCTTC. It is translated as CGSSRPDSRKTYGDTF.

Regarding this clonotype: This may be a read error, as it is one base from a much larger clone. CDR3 amino acids: CAASRGGTVYSAEQFF. The CDR3 bases are TGTGCCGCCAGCAGAGGGGGGACGGTCTACAGTGCTGAGCAGTTCTTC. The V and J genes are TRBV15 and TRBJ2-1; the D call may be TRBD1 or TRBD2 (6 bases each). The length of the CDR3 is 16 residues. Per germline, CDR1 LNHNV and CDR2 YYDKDF (reference sequence).

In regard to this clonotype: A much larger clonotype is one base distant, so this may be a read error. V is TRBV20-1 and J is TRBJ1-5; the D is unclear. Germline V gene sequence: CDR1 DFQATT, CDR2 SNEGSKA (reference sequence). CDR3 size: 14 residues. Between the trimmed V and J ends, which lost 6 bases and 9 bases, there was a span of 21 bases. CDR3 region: CSAPTVVPQGPQHF. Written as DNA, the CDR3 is TGCAGTGCACCAACAGTGGTCCCTCAAGGGCCCCAGCATTTT.

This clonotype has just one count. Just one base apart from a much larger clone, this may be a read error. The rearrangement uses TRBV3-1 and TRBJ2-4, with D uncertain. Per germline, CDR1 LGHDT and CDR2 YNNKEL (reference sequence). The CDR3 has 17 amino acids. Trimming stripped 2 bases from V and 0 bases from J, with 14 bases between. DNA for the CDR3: TGTGCCAGCAGCCAAAGAACGTGGAACCTAGCCAAAAACATTCAGTACTTC. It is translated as CASSQRTWNLAKNIQYF.

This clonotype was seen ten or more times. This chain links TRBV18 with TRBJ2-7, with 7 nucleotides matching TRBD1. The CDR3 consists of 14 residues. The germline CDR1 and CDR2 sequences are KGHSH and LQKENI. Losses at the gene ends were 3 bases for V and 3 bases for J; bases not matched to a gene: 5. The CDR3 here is CASSPRQGVYEQYV. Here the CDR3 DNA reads TGTGCCAGCTCACCGAGGCAGGGGGTCTACGAGCAGTACGTC.

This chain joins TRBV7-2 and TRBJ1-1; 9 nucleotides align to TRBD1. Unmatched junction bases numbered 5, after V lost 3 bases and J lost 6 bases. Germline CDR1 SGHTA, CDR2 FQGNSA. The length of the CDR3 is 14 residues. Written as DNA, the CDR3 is TGTGCCAGCAGCTTGAGACAGGGGGGGGCTGAAGCTTTCTTT. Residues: CASSLRQGGAEAFF.